The rows below give T cell receptor beta chains drawn from one sample of a study of T cell changes during pregnancy in multiple sclerosis. Sequenced by immunoSEQ multiplex PCR; TCRdb stores in-frame clones only, minus some. The table lists about 20,000 clones, about nine tenths of them singletons. The sequencing used CD8+ T cells from peripheral blood mononuclear cells, collected after pregnancy. The receptors were sampled from a female donor in good health, enrolled as a control in a pregnancy study. Both conserved end residues are trimmed from each CDR3.

v_gene | CDR3aa
TRBV6-6 | ASSYGRQGFPGELF
TRBV19 | ASTAGNTEAF
TRBV25-1 | ASQGEGDQPQH
TRBV12-5 | ASGFEDQRQF
TRBV27 | ASSSGWDEQF
TRBV23-1 | ASSQSGTGVGDEQF
TRBV19 | ASSIVYGEGRIQH
TRBV19 | ASSGSGTGSYEQY
TRBV20-1 | SANREDEQF
TRBV19 | ASSIDLGDRTPGGDEQF
TRBV27 | ASRPQGEALH
TRBV19 | ASSIWSGDTEAF
TRBV5-4 | ASSLREHSYEQY
TRBV13 | ASSSGTGQETQY
TRBV6-5 | ASSYVGGGYT
TRBV5-4 | ASSFPTSGSSYEQY
TRBV7-8 | ASSLELGQRYEQY
TRBV29-1 | SVYEKQGEVQDYGYT
TRBV13 | ASSPRGHEQF
TRBV11-2 | ASSFRYSSNEQF
TRBV9 | ASSSLTEQF
TRBV19 | ASSIGDSPFYGYT
TRBV7-8 | ASSLSGTGVLGYGYT
TRBV6-5 | ASSAQGSGYDEQF
TRBV2 | ASRGRGRDGYT
TRBV4-3 | ASSQDRDRAFTGELF
TRBV9 | ASSADTGYGYT
TRBV5-6 | ASSLGLGGLLTGELF
TRBV29-1 | SVEDVTDGYT
TRBV19 | ASSIEPGQLSYEQY
TRBV5-3 | ARRQSGGVRYGYT
TRBV29-1 | SVGEGVGSNQPQH
TRBV30 | AWSPPPESSGRGLDTQY
TRBV6-1 | ASSESGDNQPQH
TRBV2 | ASSETLAGANEQF
TRBV6-5 | ASSYQRGGSSYEQY
TRBV30 | AWKVASGGPGTQY
TRBV4-1 | ASSPQGGVADTQY
TRBV10-3 | AIRLGLAGTEQY
TRBV9 | ASSATVNTEAF
TRBV30 | AWISSYGYT
TRBV5-1 | ASSLFRLDTGSHTEAF
TRBV6-6 | ASTPPTGELF
TRBV4-3 | ASSQTVSLPNEQF
TRBV6-6 | ASIKVRGDNEQF
TRBV11-2 | ASSFYSQSIPYEQY
TRBV5-8 | ASSWALATEQF
TRBV5-1 | ASSLALSNTEAF